Below are 21 T cell receptor beta chains sequenced from a single sample in a study of cytomegalovirus exposure and HLA in healthy donors. A multiplex PCR was run with 60 Vbeta primers and 13 Jbeta primers. Sequencing used immunoSEQ multiplex PCR; TCRdb keeps in-frame clones, though not all of them. The sample includes under 200,000 clones, roughly 85% of them seen just once. Sample: PBMCs. The receptors originated from a woman aged 45 to 65 in good health and CMV-seronegative.

The DNA for the CDR3 is TGCGCCAGCAGTTCCGGACTAGCGGGAGTTCGGTACAATGAGCAGTTCTTC. This encodes CASSSGLAGVRYNEQFF. The rearrangement joins TRBV5-1 to TRBJ2-1, with 13 bases matching TRBD2. V gave up 5 bases and J gave up 4 bases; unmatched junction bases: 9. Germline-derived CDR1 and CDR2 are SGHRS and YFSETQ. The length of the CDR3 is 17 residues.

This chain links TRBV21-1 with TRBJ1-1; the table's D gene call, TRBD1, was not cross checked with the DNA. TRBV21-1 is reported as a pseudogene. The CDR3 length is 17 residues. CDR3 sequence: CASSKEVFVLKQAEAFF. The CDR3 DNA reads as TGTGCCAGCAGCAAAGAGGTCTTTGTCCTCAAACAGGCTGAAGCTTTCTTT.

The chain couples TRBV7-9 to TRBJ2-1; D unclear. V was cut by 3 bases and J by 8 bases, with 11 bases left in between. Germline V lookup: CDR1 SEHNR, CDR2 FQNEAQ (reference sequence). The CDR3 runs 13 residues. CDR3 nucleotide sequence: TGTGCCAGCAGCTTTACAGCCGGCGATGAGCAGTTCTTC. This encodes CASSFTAGDEQFF.

J is TRBJ2-7 and V is TRBV6-1; TRBD1 matches 8 bases. V gave up 5 bases and J gave up 7 bases; unmatched junction bases: 7. CDR3 length equals 13 residues. Germline V gene sequence: CDR1 MNHNS, CDR2 SASEGT. The CDR3 DNA sequence: TGTGCCAGCAGTCTGGACAGGGCCGGGGAGCAGTACTTC. Translation gives CASSLDRAGEQYF.

The CDR3, as DNA: TGTGCCAGCAGTGAATGGCAGGGTCACTATGGCTACACCTTC. Protein: CASSEWQGHYGYTF. The chain carries TRBV6-1 and TRBJ1-2; D might be TRBD1 (5 bases). V was clipped by 2 bases and J by 3 bases, with 10 bases between them. The CDR3 is 14 amino acids. Germline V gene lookup returns CDR1 MNHNS and CDR2 SASEGT.

This clone was recorded only once. The chain joins TRBV7-2 to TRBJ2-5; 7 bases are a match to TRBD1. The CDR3 is 15 amino acids. Germline V gene lookup returns CDR1 SGHTA and CDR2 FQGNSA. Trimming at V came to 0 bases and at J to 4 bases, leaving 5 bases not matched to a gene. The CDR3 DNA sequence: TGTGCCAGCAGCTTAGCGCGGGCAGGGGGAGAGACCCAGTACTTC. Its translation is CASSLARAGGETQYF.

This clone was seen only a few times. The chain is built from TRBV29-1 and TRBJ2-1, with TRBD1 as a possible D gene (6 bases). The V gene's germline CDR1 is SQVTM and CDR2 ANQGSEA. This CDR3 spans 15 amino acids. The V end was cut by 5 bases, the J end by 0 bases, with 14 bases between. The CDR3 DNA follows: TGCAGCGTTACGAATACAGGGAGCTCCTACAATGAGCAGTTCTTC. Amino acids: CSVTNTGSSYNEQFF.

The rearrangement links TRBV7-2 to TRBJ2-7; TRBD2 matches at 9 bases. Germline V gives CDR1 SGHTA, CDR2 FQGNSA. V gave up 3 bases and J gave up 5 bases; unmatched junction bases: 14. The CDR3 covers 17 residues. The CDR3 coding sequence is TGTGCCAGCAGCTTCCGTTCAGGGGTAGCGGGAGAGGACGAGCAGTACTTC. This encodes CASSFRSGVAGEDEQYF.

This chain connects TRBV2 to TRBJ1-1; 9 nucleotides agree with TRBD1. CDR3 length: 15 residues. V trimming: 8 bases; J trimming: 6 bases; junction bases outside the gene matches: 13. CDR1 is SNHLY and CDR2 is FYNNEI in the germline V gene. CDR3 sequence: CASVPGQGIRAEAFF. CDR3 bases: TGTGCCAGCGTGCCGGGACAGGGTATTAGGGCTGAAGCTTTCTTT. Full variable domain (rest looked up from reference TRBV2 and TRBJ1-1): EPEVTQTPSHQVTQMGQEVILRCVPISNHLYFYWYRQILGQKVEFLVSFYNNEISEKSEIFDDQFSVERPDGSNFTLKIRSTKLEDSAMYFCASVPGQGIRAEAFFGQGTRLTVV.

J is TRBJ1-3 and V is TRBV30; 10 nucleotides match TRBD1. Germline trimming cut 7 bases from V and 1 base from J; bases unmatched to any gene: 7. CDR1 GTSNPN and CDR2 SVGIG come from the germline V gene (reference sequence). The CDR3 is made up of 15 amino acids. In nucleotides, the CDR3 is TGTGCCTTGGGGACAGGGGAGAGATCTGGAAACACCATATATTTT. This encodes CALGTGERSGNTIYF. Drawing the rest from reference TRBV30 and TRBJ1-3, the complete variable domain is SQTIHQWPATLVQPVGSPLSLECTVEGTSNPNLYWYRQAAGRGLQLLFYSVGIGQISSEVPQNLSASRPQDRQFILSSKKLLLSDSGFYLCALGTGERSGNTIYFGEGSWLTVV.

This clone was seen only a few times. V usage is TRBV9 and J usage is TRBJ2-1; perhaps TRBD1 as D (6 bases). In germline, CDR1 is SGDLS, CDR2 YYNGEE. V gave up 2 bases and J gave up 0 bases, with 9 bases separating them. CDR3 length equals 15 residues. The CDR3 region is CASSVRDNSYNEQFF. CDR3 nucleotides: TGTGCCAGCAGCGTTCGGGACAACTCCTACAATGAGCAGTTCTTC.

The chain combines TRBV7-9 with TRBJ2-7; D might be TRBD1 (6 bases). Per germline, CDR1 SEHNR and CDR2 FQNEAQ (reference sequence). The CDR3 sequence is 15 residues long. The V end lost 3 bases, the J end lost 7 bases, and 19 bases lay between the germline ends. CDR3 in DNA: TGTGCCAGCAGCTTCCAACAGGGCATACGAGAGGAGCAGTACTTC. Protein sequence: CASSFQQGIREEQYF.

V is TRBV7-2 and J is TRBJ1-5; 10 nucleotides align to TRBD1. Losses at the gene ends were 6 bases for V and 3 bases for J; bases not matched to a gene: 5. Germline V gene data show CDR1 as SGHTA and CDR2 as FQGNSA. The CDR3 runs 15 residues. In nucleotides, the CDR3 is TGTGCCAGCAGTTCTAGACAGGGGGCCAATCAGCCCCAGCATTTT. It yields the protein CASSSRQGANQPQHF.

The chain joins TRBV6-4 to TRBJ2-7; D not resolved. The CDR3 runs to 15 residues. From germline, CDR1 is MRHNA and CDR2 SNTAGT. The V gene lost 3 bases and the J gene lost 2 bases, with 14 bases spanning the gap. In DNA, the CDR3 is TGTGCCAGCAGTGAGGAGCCGGCGAAGCCCTACGAGCAGTACTTC. It codes for CASSEEPAKPYEQYF.

This clone showed up just once. This chain connects TRBV11-2 to TRBJ2-7, with 10 bases identical to TRBD1. V dropped 1 base and J dropped 4; count of bases not matched to a gene: 4. CDR1 SGHAT and CDR2 FQNNGV come from the germline V gene. The CDR3 sequence is 15 residues long. The CDR3 spells CASSLGTGGPYEQYF. CDR3 in DNA: TGTGCCAGCAGCTTAGGGACAGGGGGACCATACGAGCAGTACTTC.

The J gene is TRBJ1-2, the V gene TRBV29-1; unclear D gene. This CDR3 is 12 amino acids long. The germline V and J ends were trimmed by 5 bases and 5 bases, with 12 bases remaining between them. CDR1 and CDR2 from the germline V gene are SQVTM and ANQGSEA. CDR3 DNA: TGCAGCGTTTTCGCGGGGAGTTATGGCTACACCTTC. It is translated as CSVFAGSYGYTF.

The chain employs TRBV4-3 and TRBJ2-1, with D perhaps matching TRBD2 (6 bases). CDR1 is LGHNA, CDR2 YSLEER, per germline. Trimming cost V 8 bases and J 9 bases, with 11 bases left between them. CDR3 length: 11 amino acids. The CDR3 region is CASGDFSEQFF. DNA for the CDR3: TGCGCCAGCGGGGACTTTAGTGAGCAGTTCTTC.

The gene calls are TRBV10-3 and TRBJ2-4; the match to TRBD1 covers 7 bases. The CDR3 spans 12 residues. CDR1 ENHRY and CDR2 SYGVKD come from the germline V gene. Germline trimming cut 10 bases from V and 4 bases from J; bases unmatched to any gene: 4. CDR3 amino acids: CATGDRKNIQYF. The CDR3, as DNA: TGTGCCACCGGGGACAGAAAAAACATTCAGTACTTC.

The rearrangement uses TRBV18 and TRBJ1-1, with D maybe TRBD1 (5 bases). There are 15 residues in the CDR3. V gave up 6 bases and J gave up 4 bases, with 18 bases separating them. CDR1 is KGHSH and CDR2 is LQKENI in the germline V gene. CDR3 sequence: CASSTPPGVTTEAFF. Here the CDR3 DNA reads TGTGCCAGCTCGACCCCCCCGGGGGTGACCACTGAAGCTTTCTTT.

The CDR3 sequence: CASRLSGGTDTQYF. CDR3 in DNA: TGTGCCAGCAGACTCAGCGGGGGGACAGATACGCAGTATTTT. The rearrangement uses TRBV6-1 and TRBJ2-3; TRBD2 matches at 9 bases. This CDR3 has 14 residues. V shed 6 bases, J shed 3 bases, and the junction held 4 bases outside the gene matches. CDR1 is MNHNS and CDR2 is SASEGT in the germline V gene.

This rearrangement joins TRBV6-5 to TRBJ1-1; maybe TRBD1 (5 bases). Trimming stripped 0 bases from V and 6 bases from J, with 14 bases between. Germline loops: CDR1 MNHEY, CDR2 SVGAGI. The CDR3 loop spans 15 amino acids. The CDR3 region has the DNA TGTGCCAGCAGTTACTCGCAGGGTCCGGACGCTGAAGCTTTCTTT. Translation gives CASSYSQGPDAEAFF.